The 15 T cell receptor beta chains below all came from one sample that was sequenced in a study of T cell responses to AZD1222 COVID-19 vaccine. Assay used: immunoSEQ multiplex PCR; TCRdb lists only in-frame clones, some missing. The data hold roughly 98,000 clones, with about nine tenths observed a single time. The sample here was peripheral blood, taken 28 days after the second AZD1222 dose. These TCRs come from an adult who received the AZD1222 COVID-19 vaccine.

The chain has TRBV14 and TRBJ2-5, with 12 positions matching TRBD2. V lost 0 bases, J lost 5 bases, and 7 bases stayed unmatched. The CDR3 has 17 amino acids. Germline assignment: CDR1 SGHDN and CDR2 FVKESK. The CDR3: CASSQDLGLAGRETQYF. CDR3 DNA: TGTGCCAGCAGCCAAGATCTTGGACTAGCGGGACGGGAGACCCAGTACTTC.

The CDR3 DNA reads TGTGCCTCTGAACCTCCCGACGGTGAGCAGTTCTTC. Translating gives CASEPPDGEQFF. V and J are TRBV5-4 and TRBJ2-1, with D unresolved. Germline CDR1 reads SGHNT; CDR2 reads YYREEE (reference sequence). The CDR3 loop spans 12 amino acids. V was shortened by 10 bases and J by 9 bases, with 17 bases between the two germline ends. Full variable domain (remainder filled in from reference TRBV5-4 and TRBJ2-1): ETGVTQSPTHLIKTRGQQVTLRCSSQSGHNTVSWYQQALGQGPQFIFQYYREEENGRGNFPPRFSGLQFPNYSSELNVNALELDDSALYLCASEPPDGEQFFGPGTRLTVL.

The CDR3 here is CASSADRAIGNTIYF. The CDR3 DNA is TGCGCCAGCAGCGCAGACCGGGCCATCGGGAACACCATATATTTT. The chain employs TRBV5-1 and TRBJ1-3, with unresolved D. The CDR3 covers 15 residues. The V end lost 4 bases, the J end lost 7 bases, and 18 bases lay between the germline ends. Germline V lookup: CDR1 SGHRS, CDR2 YFSETQ.

The chain employs TRBV13 and TRBJ2-7; the D gene is possibly TRBD1 (5 bases). Trimming cost V 2 bases and J 6 bases, with 5 bases left between them. This CDR3 is 11 amino acids long. Germline values: CDR1 PRHDT, CDR2 FYEKMQ (reference sequence). The CDR3 DNA is TGTGCCAGCAGCTTACAGGGCGAGCAGTACTTC. Residues: CASSLQGEQYF.

This clone was seen more than once but under ten times. The chain carries TRBV6-5 and TRBJ1-5; D is unresolved. Germline CDR1 and CDR2: MNHEY and SVGAGI. The CDR3 has 15 residues. Between the trimmed V and J ends, which lost 6 bases and 0 bases, there was a span of 12 bases. The CDR3 DNA reads TGTGCCAGCAGCTCAGAGAGTCATAGCAATCAGCCCCAGCATTTT. Protein product: CASSSESHSNQPQHF.

The chain is built from TRBV28 and TRBJ2-7, with 12 bases fitting TRBD2. Germline values: CDR1 MDHEN, CDR2 SYDVKM. There are 14 residues in the CDR3. The trim removed 7 bases at V and 2 bases at J, leaving 3 bases unmatched. Here the CDR3 reads CASNPSGRAYEQYF. The DNA for the CDR3 is TGTGCCAGCAATCCTAGCGGGAGGGCCTACGAGCAGTACTTC.

The V and J genes are TRBV11-2 and TRBJ1-6, with no clear D. Trimming stripped 4 bases from V and 9 bases from J, with 13 bases between. There are 14 residues in the CDR3. Germline loops: CDR1 SGHAT, CDR2 FQNNGV. The CDR3 reads CASSSETWSSPLHF. The CDR3 DNA reads TGTGCCAGCAGCTCTGAGACCTGGAGTTCACCCCTCCACTTT.

This rearrangement joins TRBV4-1 to TRBJ1-5; D unresolved. The CDR3 is made up of 16 amino acids. Germline V gene sequence: CDR1 MGHRA, CDR2 YSYEKL. V lost 0 bases and J 1 base, leaving 10 bases between the germline ends. Here the CDR3 reads CASSQERGGSNQPQHF. The CDR3 coding sequence is TGCGCCAGCAGCCAAGAGCGGGGTGGGAGCAATCAGCCCCAGCATTTT.

V usage is TRBV7-9 and J usage is TRBJ2-7; D perhaps matches TRBD2 (6 bases). Between the trimmed V and J ends, which lost 6 bases and 3 bases, there was a span of 21 bases. Germline CDR1 SEHNR, CDR2 FQNEAQ (reference sequence). This CDR3 spans 16 amino acids. CDR3 amino acids: CASSSTRGLKNYEQYF. The DNA of the CDR3 is TGTGCCAGCAGTTCGACGCGGGGACTGAAAAACTACGAGCAGTACTTC.

This clone was seen once. The chain has TRBV12-3 or TRBV12-4 and TRBJ2-1; D unresolved. The CDR3 is 11 amino acids. The germline V and J ends were trimmed by 7 bases and 9 bases, with 10 bases remaining between them. Written as DNA, the CDR3 is TGTGCCAGCACGCGGACGGGTGAGCAGTTCTTC. Its translation: CASTRTGEQFF.

The chain recombines TRBV12-3 or TRBV12-4 with TRBJ2-1; D remains ambiguous. The V end lost 5 bases, the J end lost 8 bases, and 13 bases lay between the germline ends. This CDR3 is built from 13 residues. The CDR3 DNA reads TGTGCCAGCAGTAGCCGGGCTGCCTATGAGCAGTTCTTC. Protein product: CASSSRAAYEQFF.

The chain uses TRBV28 and TRBJ2-3; tentative D call: TRBD2 (5 bases). Germline CDR1 and CDR2: MDHEN and SYDVKM. This CDR3 is built from 18 residues. Trimming removed 5 bases at V and 0 bases at J, with 21 bases between. CDR3 region: CASSTSPGLGSSTDTQYF. In DNA, the CDR3 is TGTGCCAGCAGTACCTCCCCCGGACTGGGGTCTAGCACAGATACGCAGTATTTT.

J is TRBJ1-1 and V is TRBV3-1 (or the pseudogene TRBV3-2); 11 bases map to TRBD1. The CDR3 consists of 18 residues. Germline CDR1 reads LGHDT; CDR2 reads YNNKEL (reference sequence). Losses at the gene ends were 2 bases for V and 3 bases for J; bases not matched to a gene: 11. The CDR3 DNA reads TGTGCCAGCAGCCAATATGGACCAAGGGACAGGGGGGACACTGAAGCTTTCTTT. It is translated as CASSQYGPRDRGDTEAFF.

The chain uses TRBV25-1 and TRBJ1-2; D not certain. Trimming stripped 4 bases from V and 4 bases from J, with 13 bases between. Germline loops: CDR1 MGHDK, CDR2 SYGVNS. The CDR3 runs 14 residues. The CDR3 coding sequence is TGTGCCAGCAGTGCAGTAGGAGGTTTCTATGGCTACACCTTC. It is translated as CASSAVGGFYGYTF.

This clone appeared once. The chain has TRBV4-1 and TRBJ1-2, with D perhaps matching TRBD1 (6 bases). Germline CDR1 is MGHRA and CDR2 is YSYEKL. CDR3 size: 15 residues. With 8 bases removed from V and 0 bases from J, the gap between germline ends came to 16 bases. CDR3 region: CASGRDIFSNYGYTF. The CDR3 coding sequence is TGCGCCAGCGGTAGGGACATCTTCTCTAACTATGGCTACACCTTC.